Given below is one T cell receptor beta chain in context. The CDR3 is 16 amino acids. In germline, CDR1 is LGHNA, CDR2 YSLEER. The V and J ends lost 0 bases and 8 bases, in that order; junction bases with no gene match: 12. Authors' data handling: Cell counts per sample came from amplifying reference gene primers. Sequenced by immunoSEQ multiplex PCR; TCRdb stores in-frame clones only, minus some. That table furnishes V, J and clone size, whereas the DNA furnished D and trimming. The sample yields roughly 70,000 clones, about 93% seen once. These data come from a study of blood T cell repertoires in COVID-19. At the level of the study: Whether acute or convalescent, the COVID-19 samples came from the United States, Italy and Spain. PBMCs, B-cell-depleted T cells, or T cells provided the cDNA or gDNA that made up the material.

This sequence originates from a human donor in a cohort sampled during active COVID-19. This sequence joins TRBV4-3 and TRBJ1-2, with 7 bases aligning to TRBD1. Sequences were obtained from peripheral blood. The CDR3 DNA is TGCGCCAGCAGCCAAGATCCAGGCACAGGGGTGTACGGCTACACCTTC. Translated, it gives CASSQDPGTGVYGYTF.